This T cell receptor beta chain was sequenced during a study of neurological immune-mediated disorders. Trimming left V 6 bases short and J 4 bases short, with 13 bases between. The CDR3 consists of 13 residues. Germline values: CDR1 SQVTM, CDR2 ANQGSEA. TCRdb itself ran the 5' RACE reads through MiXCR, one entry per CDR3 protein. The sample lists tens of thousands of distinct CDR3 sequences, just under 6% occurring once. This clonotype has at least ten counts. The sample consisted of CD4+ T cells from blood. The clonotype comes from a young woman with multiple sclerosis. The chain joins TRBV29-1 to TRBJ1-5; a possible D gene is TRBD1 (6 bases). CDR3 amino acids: CSVAGGQNQPQHF. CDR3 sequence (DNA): TGCAGCGTGGCGGGGGGACAAAATCAGCCCCAGCATTTT. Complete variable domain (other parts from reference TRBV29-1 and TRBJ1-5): SAVISQKPSRDICQRGTSLTIQCQVDSQVTMMFWYRQQPGQSLTLIATANQGSEATYESGFVIDKFPISRPNLTFSTLTVSNMSPEDSSIYLCSVAGGQNQPQHFGDGTRLSIL.